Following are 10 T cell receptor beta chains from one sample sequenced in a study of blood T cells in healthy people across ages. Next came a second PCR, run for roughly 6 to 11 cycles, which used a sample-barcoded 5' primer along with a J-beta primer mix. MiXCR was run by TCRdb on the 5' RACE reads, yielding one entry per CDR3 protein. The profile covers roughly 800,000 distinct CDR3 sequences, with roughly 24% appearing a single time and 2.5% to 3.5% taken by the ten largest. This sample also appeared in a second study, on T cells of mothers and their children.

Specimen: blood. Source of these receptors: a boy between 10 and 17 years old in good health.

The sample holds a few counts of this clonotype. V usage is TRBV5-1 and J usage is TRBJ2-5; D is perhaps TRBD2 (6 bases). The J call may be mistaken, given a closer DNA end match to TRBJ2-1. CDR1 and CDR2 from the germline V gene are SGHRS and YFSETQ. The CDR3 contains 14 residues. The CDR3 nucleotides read TGCGCCAGCAGCTGGGGACTTCCGAGCAATGAGCAGTTCTTC. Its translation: CASSWGLPSNEQFF.

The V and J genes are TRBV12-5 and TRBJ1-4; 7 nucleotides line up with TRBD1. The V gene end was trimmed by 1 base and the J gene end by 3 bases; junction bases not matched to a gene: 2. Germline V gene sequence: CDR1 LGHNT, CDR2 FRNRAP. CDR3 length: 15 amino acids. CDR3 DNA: TGTGCTAGTGGTTTGGGGACAGGCTCTAATGAAAAACTGTTTTTT. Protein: CASGLGTGSNEKLFF.

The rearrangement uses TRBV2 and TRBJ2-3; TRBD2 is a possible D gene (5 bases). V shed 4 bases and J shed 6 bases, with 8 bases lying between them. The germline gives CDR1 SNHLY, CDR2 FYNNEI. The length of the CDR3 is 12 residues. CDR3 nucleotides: TGTGCCAGCAGTGGAGGGCAGGATACGCAGTATTTT. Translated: CASSGGQDTQYF.

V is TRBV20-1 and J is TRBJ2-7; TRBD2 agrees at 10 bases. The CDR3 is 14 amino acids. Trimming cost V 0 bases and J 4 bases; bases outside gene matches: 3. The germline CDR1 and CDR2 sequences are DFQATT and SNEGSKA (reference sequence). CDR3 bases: TGCAGTGCTAGAGATCCTAGCGGGGGTTACGAGCAGTACTTC. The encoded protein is CSARDPSGGYEQYF.

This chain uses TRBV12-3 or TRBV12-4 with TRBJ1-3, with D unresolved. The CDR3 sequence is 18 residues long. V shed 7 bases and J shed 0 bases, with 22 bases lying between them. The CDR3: CASTQTLLTLPSGNTIYF. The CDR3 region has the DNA TGTGCCAGCACCCAAACACTCCTAACCCTACCCTCTGGAAACACCATATATTTT.

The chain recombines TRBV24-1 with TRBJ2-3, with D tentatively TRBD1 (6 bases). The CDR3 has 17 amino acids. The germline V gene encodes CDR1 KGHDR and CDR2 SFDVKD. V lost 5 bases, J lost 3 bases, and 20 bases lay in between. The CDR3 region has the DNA TGTGCCACCAGTGGATTTACAGGGTCTGAGTATACAGATACGCAGTATTTT. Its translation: CATSGFTGSEYTDTQYF.

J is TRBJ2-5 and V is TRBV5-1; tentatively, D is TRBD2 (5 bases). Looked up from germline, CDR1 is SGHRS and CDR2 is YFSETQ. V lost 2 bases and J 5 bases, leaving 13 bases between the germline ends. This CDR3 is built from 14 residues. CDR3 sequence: CASSFLAWRETQYF. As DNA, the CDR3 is TGCGCCAGCAGCTTCCTCGCTTGGAGGGAGACCCAGTACTTC.

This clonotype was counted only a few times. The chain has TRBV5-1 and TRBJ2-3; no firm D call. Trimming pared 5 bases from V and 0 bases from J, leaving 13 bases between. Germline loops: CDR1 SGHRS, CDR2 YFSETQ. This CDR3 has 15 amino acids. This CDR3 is CASRQQDSSTDTQYF. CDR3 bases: TGCGCCAGCAGGCAGCAGGATTCTAGCACAGATACGCAGTATTTT.

This CDR3 reads CASSPASRLTEETQYF. The CDR3 DNA is TGTGCCAGCAGCCCTGCGTCGCGGCTGACGGAGGAGACCCAGTACTTC. The chain is built from TRBV7-9 and TRBJ2-5; D remains unclear. The CDR3 runs 16 residues. Germline V gene lookup returns CDR1 SEHNR and CDR2 FQNEAQ (reference sequence). V was clipped by 5 bases and J by 5 bases, with 21 bases between them.

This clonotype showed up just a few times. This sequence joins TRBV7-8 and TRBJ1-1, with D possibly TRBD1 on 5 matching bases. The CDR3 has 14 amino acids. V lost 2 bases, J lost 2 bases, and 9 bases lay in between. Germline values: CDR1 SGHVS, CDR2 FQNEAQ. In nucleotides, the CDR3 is TGTGCCAGCAGCTTAAGACAGTTCAACACTGAAGCTTTCTTT. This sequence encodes CASSLRQFNTEAFF.